This TCR beta chain was documented in a study of blood T cell repertoires in COVID-19. The method was immunoSEQ multiplex PCR; TCRdb's version includes in-frame clones alone and lacks a portion of them. The repertoire includes 150,000 to 200,000 clones, around 84% of them detected once, and roughly 6% sits in the top ten. This clone appeared a few times. The CDR3 covers 16 residues. CDR1 and CDR2 (germline): SGHNT, YYREEE (reference sequence). Trimming took 4 bases from V and 0 from J; bases not matched to a gene: 9. Living in about two dozen US areas, the participants were between about 18 and 100 years of age.

The sequence came from a middle-aged man who had recovered from COVID-19. Input material: PBMCs or T cells enriched from blood (not recorded which). This chain joins TRBV5-4 and TRBJ1-2, with 7 bases aligning to TRBD1. The CDR3 here is CASSLGGQMTNYGYTF. As DNA, the CDR3 is TGTGCCAGCAGCCTGGGGGGACAGATGACTAACTATGGCTACACCTTC.